This T cell receptor (beta chain) derives from a study of blood T cell repertoires in COVID-19. Assay: immunoSEQ multiplex PCR; the TCRdb copy retains only in-frame clones and omits some. This table holds some 340,000 clones, 90% to 95% found once. Germline CDR1 is SGHRS and CDR2 is YFSETQ. This CDR3 region has 15 residues. The V and J ends lost 0 bases and 2 bases respectively, with 11 bases between them. Sequenced input: PBMCs or T cells enriched from blood (not recorded which). The chain joins TRBV5-1 to TRBJ1-1, with D possibly TRBD1 on 6 matching bases. The TCR originated in a woman aged 25 to 39 who had been exposed to COVID-19. CDR3 region: CASSLATGINTEAFF. The CDR3, as DNA: TGCGCCAGCAGCTTGGCTACAGGGATCAACACTGAAGCTTTCTTT.